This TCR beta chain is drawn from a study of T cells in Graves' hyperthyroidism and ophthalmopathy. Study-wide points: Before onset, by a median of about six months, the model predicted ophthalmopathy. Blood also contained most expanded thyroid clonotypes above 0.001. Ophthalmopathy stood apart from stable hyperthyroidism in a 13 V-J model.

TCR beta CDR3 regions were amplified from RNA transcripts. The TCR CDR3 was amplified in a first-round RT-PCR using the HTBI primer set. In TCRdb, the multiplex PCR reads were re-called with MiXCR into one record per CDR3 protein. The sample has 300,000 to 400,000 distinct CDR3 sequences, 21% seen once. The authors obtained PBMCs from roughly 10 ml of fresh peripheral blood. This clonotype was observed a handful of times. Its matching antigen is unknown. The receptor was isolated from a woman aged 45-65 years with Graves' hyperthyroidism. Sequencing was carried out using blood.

CDR3 nucleotides: TGTGCCAGCAGTCCCGGGACTAGAGAAGCCGGGGAGCTGTTTTTT. It is translated as CASSPGTREAGELFF. The V gene is TRBV28, the J gene TRBJ2-2, with 8 nucleotides matching TRBD2. Germline values: CDR1 MDHEN, CDR2 SYDVKM. The length of the CDR3 is 15 residues. The ends lost 5 bases at V and 6 bases at J; junction bases unmatched: 8.